The text below deals with one TCR beta chain. Its target is not known. Given a much more abundant clone one base away, this may be a read error. TCR beta cDNA was made from 500 ng total RNA with a constant-region primer. What produced the TCR beta libraries was three nested multiplex PCR rounds using slightly modified ARM-PCR. The study ran its first two PCR rounds for roughly 9 cycles each, using TRBV1-TRBV30 forward primers and a C-beta reverse primer. TCRdb itself ran the multiplex PCR reads through MiXCR, one entry per CDR3 protein. Of 99,000 or so distinct CDR3 sequences listed, approximately 80% were seen once; the top ten hold about 20%. The sample comes from a study of tumor-infiltrating lymphocytes in primary liver carcinoma. General study points: Representation across all five tumor regions was limited to only about 7.5-24% of top clones. Significantly greater top-250-clone fractions characterized tumors relative to blood (p = 0.039).

Germline CDR1 SGHRS, CDR2 YFSETQ. This CDR3 contains 15 residues. Co-extracted RNA and DNA came from around 20-30 mg of unsorted bulk tissue. Sequencing input: liver tumor tissue from sampling region 3. Subset noted: tumor region T3, left-lateral pole. V and J are TRBV5-1 and TRBJ2-1; TRBD1 aligns across 7 bases. This clonotype was sampled from a man aged 35 to 55 with primary liver carcinoma and hepatitis B virus infection. CDR3 DNA sequence: TGCGCCTGCAGCCAGCGGACAGGACACTACAATGAGCAGTTCTTC. Encoded protein: CACSQRTGHYNEQFF.